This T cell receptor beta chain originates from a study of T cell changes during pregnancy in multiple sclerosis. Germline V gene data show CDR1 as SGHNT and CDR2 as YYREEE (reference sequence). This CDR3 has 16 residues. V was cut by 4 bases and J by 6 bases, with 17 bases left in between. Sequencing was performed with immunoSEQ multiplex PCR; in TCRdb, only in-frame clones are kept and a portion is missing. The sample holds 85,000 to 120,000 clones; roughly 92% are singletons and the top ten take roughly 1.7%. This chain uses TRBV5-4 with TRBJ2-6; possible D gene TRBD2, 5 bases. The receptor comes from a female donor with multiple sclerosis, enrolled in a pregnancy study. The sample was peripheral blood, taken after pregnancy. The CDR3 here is CASSTLGELVANVLTF. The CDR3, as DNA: TGTGCCAGCAGCACCTTGGGAGAGTTAGTGGCCAACGTCCTGACTTTC.